This entry features one T cell receptor beta chain sequence. The sample originates from a study of blood T cell repertoires in COVID-19. Method: immunoSEQ multiplex PCR; TCRdb's copy keeps in-frame clones and lacks some. This table holds roughly 140,000 clones, about four fifths found once. Specimen: peripheral blood. The sequence derives from a woman older than 75 in a cohort sampled during active or convalescent COVID-19.

CDR3: CALGANQGAFDTQYF. CDR3 in DNA: TGTGCCTTGGGGGCCAATCAGGGTGCGTTCGATACGCAGTATTTT. The chain links TRBV6-5 to TRBJ2-3, with TRBD1 as a possible D gene (6 bases). CDR1 and CDR2 from the germline V gene are MNHEY and SVGAGI. The CDR3 has 15 residues. V lost 11 bases and J lost 6, with 24 bases in between.